The source of this T cell receptor (beta chain) is a study of T cells in Graves' hyperthyroidism and ophthalmopathy. Study-wide findings and caveats: Expanded thyroid clonotypes (above 0.001) were mostly also found in blood.

CDR1 is SGHDT and CDR2 is YYEEEE in the germline V gene. CDR3 length: 15 amino acids. J lost 4 bases, V lost 2 bases, and 7 bases had no gene match. No progression to ophthalmopathy during 18 months of follow-up defined stable disease. Patients aged 18 to 65 with hyperthyroidism were newly diagnosed, with duration under 2 months. Diagnoses were made from clinical symptoms, serum measures (thyroxine and TRAb), thyroid ultrasound and orbital computed tomography. This clonotype was counted a few times. The antigen is not known. Amplification of TCR beta CDR3 regions was performed using RNA transcripts as template. During a first-round RT-PCR of the TCR CDR3, the HTBI primer set was used. One entry per CDR3 protein, called by TCRdb with MiXCR from the multiplex PCR reads. Of some 720,000 distinct CDR3 sequences listed, less than 20% are singletons.

The chain employs TRBV5-6 and TRBJ2-7, with TRBD1 matching over 9 bases. Sample: blood. The clonotype comes from a man in his late teens or twenties with Graves' hyperthyroidism. The CDR3 DNA reads as TGTGCCAGCAGCTTCCCGACAGGGGGTTGGTACGAGCAGTACTTC. Translation gives CASSFPTGGWYEQYF.